The entry below describes one T cell receptor beta chain. Its specificity is unknown. This specimen belongs to a study of cytomegalovirus exposure and HLA in healthy donors. Across the whole study: The study's early data release held 75 million to 95 million unique TCRs from HLA-typed donors. Study-wide findings and caveats: What a later analysis showed was that several of the most significant clusters appeared linked to common viral pathogens. The classifier reportedly diagnosed cytomegalovirus status with high specificity and sensitivity.

The V gene's germline CDR1 is KGHSH and CDR2 LQKENI. V lost 6 bases and J lost 1, with 15 bases in between. The CDR3 has 15 amino acids. Use of 60 Vbeta and 13 Jbeta primers characterized the PCR. Clones were read by immunoSEQ multiplex PCR, and TCRdb kept only the in-frame ones, dropping some. The table shows 150,000 to 250,000 clones, with around four fifths occurring only once. V and J are TRBV18 and TRBJ1-1; no reliable D call. This receptor was taken from a woman in her forties or fifties in good health and CMV-seropositive. The sample was PBMCs. The DNA for the CDR3 is TGTGCCAGCTCGCTCGGCGGGTTGGGGAACACTGAAGCTTTCTTT. Protein product: CASSLGGLGNTEAFF. The variable domain in full, with the rest retrieved from reference TRBV18 and TRBJ1-1, is NAGVMQNPRHLVRRRGQEARLRCSPMKGHSHVYWYRQLPEEGLKFMVYLQKENIIDESGMPKERFSAEFPKEGPSILRIQQVVRGDSAAYFCASSLGGLGNTEAFFGQGTRLTVV.